A single T cell receptor beta chain is shown here with its context. Its binding antigen is unknown. No base quality values were provided; no much bigger clone lies one nucleotide off. At the DNA level, this CDR3 is encoded by other sequences in the same sample as well. This entry is derived from a study of beta chain features in type 1 diabetes listed by TCRdb under 2018. In the study overall: Mean age, gender distribution, total cell number and subset yield did not differ between patients and healthy donors. A total of some 110 million sorted cells were examined across all samples, and a strong correlation was observed between cell number per subset and RNA yield. In the study, TCRB repertoires of sorted circulating CD4+ T cell subsets from recently diagnosed type 1 diabetes patients were compared with those of matched healthy donors. Naive and central memory subsets were obtained from all 30 or so donors, but regulatory and stem cell-like memory subsets were isolated from only 8 patients and roughly eight healthy donors.

From each donor, a single peripheral blood sample of roughly 0.11 L on average was drawn into heparinised tubes. A BD FACSAria II was used to sort naive, central memory, regulatory and stem cell-like memory CD4+ T cells with a panel that included CD45RO, CCR7, CD25, CD127, CD95 and CD27. Purity was above 95% for every sorted population. PBMCs were isolated right away by Lymphoprep density gradient centrifugation and were stained directly, without culture. To minimize batch effects, samples were stained and sorted in pairs, one healthy donor with one patient per experiment. Study-wide findings and limitations: Because small numbers of individuals were included in the HLA sub-analyses, any influence of HLA type on TCRB rearrangement was left unresolved. In all four CD4+ subsets, TCRB CDR3 length was moderately but significantly shorter in type 1 diabetes patients. Fewer insertions and more nucleotide deletions at VDJ recombination sites were observed in patients with type 1 diabetes, implying thymic rearrangement abnormalities. Naive, central memory and regulatory TCRB repertoires appeared more similar among patients than among healthy donors. PCR may preferentially amplify shorter templates, but because patient and control samples were amplified and corrected together, any resulting skew would affect both groups equally. Because cDNA rather than genomic DNA was sequenced, highly expressing activated cells could have been over-represented, although no difference in activation and CD3 levels was found between groups.

CDR1 and CDR2 (SGHDN, FVKESK) derive from the germline V gene. The CDR3 goes from the cysteine to the phenylalanine over 14 residues. CDR3 DNA only is kept here, 42 bases in frame from base 1. V is clipped by 1 base and J by 0 bases, and the sequence between their germline boundaries is 4 bases long. The entire isolated RNA was reverse transcribed using the High Capacity cDNA Reverse Transcription Kit, and thus expressed TCRB transcripts were sequenced. Deep immunoSEQ sequencing was performed on naive, central memory and regulatory T cell samples, with an average of around 3.5 million total reads per sample. Sorted cells were lysed in RLT buffer and RNA was extracted with DNase-treated RNeasy Micro or Mini kits, depending on cell number. To prevent cross-contamination, each cell subset was processed individually, whereas patient and healthy donor samples were processed jointly. Using the immunoSEQ multiplex PCR, TCRB sequences were amplified from cDNA into 87-bp fragments spanning the CDR3 region. Sequencing of the amplicons was performed on the Illumina HiSeq platform. On the study's bioinformatics: Synthetic template baselines were used to correct PCR bias computationally, reads within Hamming distance 2 were collapsed together, and singletons that could not be merged were discarded. By aligning reads against IMGT, V, D and J genes, CDR3 length, and insertions or deletions at six rearrangement sites were assigned. Within each subset, clonotype counts were normalized to sorted cell number, and only after that were true diversity and Gini coefficients computed with the tcR R package. The overlap coefficient, calculated on TCRB nucleotide sequences, was used to measure repertoire sharing. Out-of-frame TCRB sequences from naive cells were analyzed to stand in for the pre-selection repertoire. The source is immuneACCESS, and TCRdb retained only in-frame sequences with V and J called. Part of the clones is not carried over; for the studies checked, unresolved V genes explain less than half of this, and the remainder is unexplained. Clone size and the V and J calls come from that table; the DNA yielded D and trimming. For this sample the table gives 400,000 or so clones, of which roughly 12% were detected only once. Jointly, the top ten make up about 0.01% of the sample.

This receptor was taken from a woman between 18 and 29 years old with type 1 diabetes. The chain joins TRBV14 to TRBJ2-1, with the D gene too uncertain to name. Sequencing was performed on naive CD4+ T cells from blood. The cell subset or site label of this sample denotes: true naive CD4+ T cells. Here the CDR3 is given as CASSQASSYNEQFF. DNA sequence: TGTGCCAGCAGCCAAGCATCCTCCTACAATGAGCAGTTCTTC.